This is a list of T cell receptor beta chains from one sample in a study of cytotoxic CD8 clonotypes in ibrutinib-treated CLL. The protocol was immunoSEQ multiplex PCR, while the TCRdb copy is restricted to in-frame clones and leaves out a portion. The sample holds about 140,000 clones, 60% to 80% seen once. The starting material was PBMCs, obtained after 12 months of ibrutinib treatment. Every receptor here comes from a human donor with chronic lymphocytic leukemia. Each CDR3 is given with its conserved first and last residue. A D gene is named only where the DNA matches it firmly. Expanded clones are given a class, and other clones once, few, many or no size at all.

d_gene	v_gene	abundance	j_gene	CDR3nt	CDR3aa
.	TRBV25-1	.	TRBJ1-2	TGTGCCAGCAGGAGGGGGGACTATGGCTACACCTTC	CASRRGDYGYTF
.	TRBV18	.	TRBJ2-4	TGTGCCAGCTCTCCCCCCATAGGGGGGGCTTACATTCAGTACTTC	CASSPPIGGAYIQYF
TRBD2	TRBV7-9	once	TRBJ2-1	TGTGCCAGCAGCCAGGGACTAGCGGGAGGCAATGAGCAGTTCTTC	CASSQGLAGGNEQFF
.	TRBV6-1	.	TRBJ1-6	TGTGCCAGCAGGGTGACCGGGTTGGGGATTTCACCCCTCCACTTT	CASRVTGLGISPLHF
.	TRBV28	.	TRBJ1-6	TGTGCCAGCAGTTTACCCGGGGGGCATTCACCCCTCCACTTT	CASSLPGGHSPLHF
.	TRBV28	.	TRBJ2-3	TGTGCCAGCAGTCTCAGCCGCGGACAGCAGTATTTT	CASSLSRGQQYF
TRBD1	TRBV5-1	.	TRBJ2-7	TGCGCCAGCAGCTCAGCGGGACAGGGAAACGAGCAGTACTTC	CASSSAGQGNEQYF
.	TRBV23-1	few	TRBJ1-2	TGCGCCAGCAGTCCCGGTGGCTACACCTTC	CASSPGGYTF
TRBD1	TRBV7-2	once	TRBJ1-5	TGTGCCAGCAGTGACGGACAGGGGGCTCCCATCAATCAGCCCCAGCATTTT	CASSDGQGAPINQPQHF
.	TRBV27	.	TRBJ1-2	TGTGCCAGCATCTTAGGGGGTGGCTATGGCTACACCTTC	CASILGGGYGYTF
.	TRBV15	.	TRBJ2-5	TGTGCCACCAGCAGAAACCGAGGGACCCAAGAGACCCAGTACTTC	CATSRNRGTQETQYF
.	TRBV5-6	few	TRBJ2-3	TGTGCCAGCAGCTTGGACAGGGTCACAGATACGCAGTATTTT	CASSLDRVTDTQYF
.	TRBV5-4	once	TRBJ1-4	TGTGCCAGCAGCCACGTGGGGGGGCAAAATGAAAAACTGTTTTTT	CASSHVGGQNEKLFF
TRBD2	TRBV7-6	.	TRBJ2-1	TGTGCCAGCAGCTTAGAGGGGTCTAGCGGGGGACTATACAATGAGCAGTTCTTC	CASSLEGSSGGLYNEQFF
.	TRBV4-2	.	TRBJ2-1	TGTGCCAGCAGCCAAGATCTAAGTCAGGGGGGGGGAGTCGAGCAGTTCTTC	CASSQDLSQGGGVEQFF
TRBD1	TRBV6-5	once	TRBJ1-4	TGTGCCAGCAGTCGGACAGGGGGCGAAAAACTGTTTTTT	CASSRTGGEKLFF
.	TRBV19	few	TRBJ1-1	TGTGCCAGTAGTGAACGACAGTGGAACACTGAAGCTTTCTTT	CASSERQWNTEAFF
TRBD2	TRBV27	.	TRBJ2-7	TGTGCCAGCAGTTTAGCGGGGGGGCGTGAGCAGTACTTC	CASSLAGGREQYF
.	TRBV7-2	.	TRBJ1-1	TGTGCCAGCAGCTTAGGGACAGCCCTTGAAGCTTTCTTT	CASSLGTALEAFF
.	TRBV5-6	.	TRBJ2-1	TGTGCCAGCAGCTTTCCAAGCTTCTCCTACAATGAGCAGTTCTTC	CASSFPSFSYNEQFF
.	TRBV4-1	.	TRBJ2-3	TGCGCCAGCAGCCCCTTCTCGGGAGCCACAGATACGCAGTATTTT	CASSPFSGATDTQYF
.	TRBV4-1	.	TRBJ1-4	.	CASSQVGQGSFSVFF
.	TRBV15	.	TRBJ1-5	TGTGCCACCAGCAGAGAAACGGGGGGCAATCAGCCCCAGCATTTT	CATSRETGGNQPQHF
.	TRBV6-5	.	TRBJ1-2	TGTGCCAGCAGTTACTCGCGGTCAGGCGGCTATGGCTACACCTTC	CASSYSRSGGYGYTF
.	TRBV7-9	.	TRBJ1-4	TGTGCCAGCAGCGGACTAGAACTTCAGGAAAAACTGTTTTTT	CASSGLELQEKLFF
.	TRBV27	.	TRBJ2-5	TGTACTGTTGGGGGCGGGACTCGGGAGACCCAGTACTTC	CTVGGGTRETQYF
.	TRBV19	.	TRBJ1-1	TGTGCCAGTAGTATTAACGAGAACACTGAAGCTTTCTTT	CASSINENTEAFF
.	TRBV28	few	TRBJ1-5	TGTGCCAGCAGATCGGGGGGATTTGACAATCAGCCCCAGCATTTT	CASRSGGFDNQPQHF
TRBD1	TRBV9	.	TRBJ2-7	TGTGCCAGCAGTGTCAGGGGGTTCGGCTACGAGCAGTACTTC	CASSVRGFGYEQYF
TRBD2	TRBV15	.	TRBJ2-1	TGTGCCACCCAGAGCTTGGGACTAGCCTACAATGAGCAGTTCTTC	CATQSLGLAYNEQFF
TRBD1	TRBV6-5	.	TRBJ2-7	TGTGCCAGCAGTTCCTTTCCGGGACAGTACGAGCAGTACTTC	CASSSFPGQYEQYF
TRBD1	TRBV30	many	TRBJ1-5	TGTGCCTGGAGTGACTTGGGACAGGAGAATCAGCCCCAGCATTTT	CAWSDLGQENQPQHF
.	TRBV6-5	few	TRBJ1-4	TGTGCCAGCAGTCCCCTCGTGAGGCTTAATGAAAAACTGTTTTTT	CASSPLVRLNEKLFF
TRBD2	TRBV2	.	TRBJ2-1	TGTGCCAGCAGTAAGACTAGCGGGAGTCTAATCAATGAGCAGTTCTTC	CASSKTSGSLINEQFF
.	TRBV7-2	.	TRBJ2-7	TGTGCCAGCAGCTTTTATGGGCCACAGGCTCTGGGCGAGCAGTACTTC	CASSFYGPQALGEQYF
TRBD2	TRBV7-2	.	TRBJ2-7	TGTGCCAGCAGGATACTAGCGGGGGGGCCGGGTGAATCCTACGAGCAGTACTTC	CASRILAGGPGESYEQYF
.	TRBV7-8	.	TRBJ1-5	TGTGCCAGCAGTCCCCCAGGGAATCAGCCCCAGCATTTT	CASSPPGNQPQHF
.	TRBV19	.	TRBJ2-5	TGTGCCAGTAGTATAGACACAGCCTGGGGCCAAGAGACCCAGTACTTC	CASSIDTAWGQETQYF
TRBD1	TRBV11-2	.	TRBJ1-4	TGTGCCAGCAGCTCTGGGGGACAGGGGAATGAAAAACTGTTTTTT	CASSSGGQGNEKLFF
TRBD1	TRBV11-2	few	TRBJ2-4	TGTGCCAGCAGCTTTAGGGGGCCCAAAAACATTCAGTACTTC	CASSFRGPKNIQYF
.	TRBV11-1	.	TRBJ2-7	TGTGCCAGCAGCTTAGGTCCGGGGGCCTATGCCTACGAGCAGTACTTC	CASSLGPGAYAYEQYF
TRBD2	TRBV5-1	.	TRBJ2-3	TGCGCCAGCAGAGGACTAGCGGGGGGGAGCACAGATACGCAGTATTTT	CASRGLAGGSTDTQYF
TRBD2	TRBV6-1	.	TRBJ2-3	TGTGCCAGCAGGGGAGCGGGAGGAACAGATACGCAGTATTTT	CASRGAGGTDTQYF
TRBD2	TRBV2	.	TRBJ2-3	TGTGCCAGCAGTGAAGTGACTAGCGGAACAGATACGCAGTATTTT	CASSEVTSGTDTQYF
TRBD2	TRBV2	.	TRBJ2-5	TGTGCCACCTGGGGAGGGATAGCGGGAGGGCAAGAGACCCAGTACTTC	CATWGGIAGGQETQYF
.	TRBV28	.	TRBJ1-1	TGTGCCAGCCAGAAGGGGCGGTTAGGTGCTTTCTTT	CASQKGRLGAFF
.	TRBV6-6	.	TRBJ2-7	TGTGCCAGCAGTTACTCAATGACAGCCGGTACGTACGAGCAGTACTTC	CASSYSMTAGTYEQYF
TRBD1	TRBV28	.	TRBJ2-7	TGTGCCAGCAGTTCGGGACAGGGTACCTACGAGCAGTACTTC	CASSSGQGTYEQYF
TRBD1	TRBV5-1	.	TRBJ1-6	TGCGCCAGCAGCTTCGTACCTACATTAGACAGGGGGAATTCACCCCTCCACTTT	CASSFVPTLDRGNSPLHF
.	TRBV5-6	.	TRBJ1-6	TGTGCCAGCAGCTTGGTAGGCTTGGGACACCTTATGGATTCACCCCTCCACTTT	CASSLVGLGHLMDSPLHF
.	TRBV4-1	.	TRBJ1-5	TGCGCCAGCAGCCAAGAACAGGGAATGGTCCGCAATCAGCCCCAGCATTTT	CASSQEQGMVRNQPQHF
.	TRBV27	.	TRBJ1-5	TGTGCCAGCAGTTTTACAGGAATTAGCAATCAGCCCCAGCATTTT	CASSFTGISNQPQHF
.	TRBV7-2	.	TRBJ1-5	TGTGCCAGCAGCTCTACGACAGGCCCGCGTAGCAATCAGCCCCAGCATTTT	CASSSTTGPRSNQPQHF
TRBD2	TRBV29-1	.	TRBJ2-1	TGCAGCGTTGAAGATGGCATCGCTAGCGGGAGCTGGGCTAGGAATGAGCAGTTCTTC	CSVEDGIASGSWARNEQFF
.	TRBV11-3	once	TRBJ1-1	TGTGCCAGCAGCCTCAGGACGGGATTGAACACTGAAGCTTTCTTT	CASSLRTGLNTEAFF